These T cell receptor beta chains were read from a single sample in a study of blood T cells in healthy people across ages. Each CDR3 protein gets one entry after TCRdb re-called the 5' RACE reads with MiXCR. Of some 790,000 distinct CDR3 sequences listed, 29% are singletons. The sequenced sample consisted of blood. The receptors here all came from an elderly woman in good health. Both conserved end residues are part of each CDR3. D genes are given only for firm matches. Clone size is shown for a subset of rows, as once, few, many or a class of expanded clone.

clone size,J gene,V gene,D gene,CDR3 DNA,CDR3 protein
NA,TRBJ1-1,TRBV10-3,TRBD1,TGTGCCATCAGTCGACAGGGGGGACAGAACACTGAAGCTTTCTTT,CAISRQGGQNTEAFF
few,TRBJ1-5,TRBV20-1,NA,TGCAGTGCTAGAGTGGGCCCGGATCAGCCCCAGCATTTT,CSARVGPDQPQHF
many,TRBJ2-7,TRBV7-2,TRBD1,TGTGCCAGCAGCTCCGAAACAGGGGGCACCTACGAGCAGTACTTC,CASSSETGGTYEQYF
many,TRBJ1-2,TRBV7-2,NA,TGTGCCAGCAGCTTATTATCTGGCTACACCTTC,CASSLLSGYTF
many,TRBJ2-1,TRBV20-1,NA,TGCAGTGCTAGGGGAGTGAGCTCCTACAATGAGCAGTTCTTC,CSARGVSSYNEQFF
NA,TRBJ2-3,TRBV11-2,NA,TGTGCCGGCAGCCCGGGACGTTCCACAGATACGCAGTATTTT,CAGSPGRSTDTQYF
many,TRBJ2-1,TRBV6-2/TRBV6-3,NA,TGTGCCAGTACCCAGGGGGGCCGTTACAATGAGCAGTTCTTC,CASTQGGRYNEQFF
NA,TRBJ1-2,TRBV7-3,NA,TGTGCCAGCAGCCCGAACAGGGAAGCGAAGGGCTACACCTTC,CASSPNREAKGYTF
NA,TRBJ2-2,TRBV20-1,TRBD2,TGCAGTGCTAGAGCTAGCGGGGGGACCGGGGAGCTGTTTTTT,CSARASGGTGELFF
many,TRBJ2-1,TRBV7-2,NA,TGTGCCAGCAGCTTTGGGGGCATTGTCCACAATGAGCAGTTCTTC,CASSFGGIVHNEQFF
NA,TRBJ1-1,TRBV27,NA,TGTGCCAGCAGTTTAAGGGTGCACACTGAAGCTTTCTTT,CASSLRVHTEAFF
many,TRBJ1-2,TRBV25-1,NA,TGTGCCAGCAGTATACAGGAGAACTATGGCTACACCTTC,CASSIQENYGYTF
few,TRBJ1-5,TRBV10-3,NA,TGTGCCATCACCTCAGGGCCCAATCAGCCCCAGCATTTT,CAITSGPNQPQHF
NA,TRBJ2-7,TRBV7-2,TRBD2,TGTGCCAGCAGCTCATCTAGCGGGGCTAGCTCTTACGAGCAGTACTTC,CASSSSSGASSYEQYF
NA,TRBJ1-1,TRBV5-1,NA,TGCGCCAGCAGCTCCACCGGGACGGCCGTTTCGGAAGCTTTCTTT,CASSSTGTAVSEAFF
NA,TRBJ1-2,TRBV30,TRBD1,TGTGCCTGGGTGGACAGGACAATCTATGGCTACACCTTC,CAWVDRTIYGYTF
few,TRBJ2-7,TRBV7-2,NA,TGTGCCAGCAGCTTAGCGACGGTGTTAGTAACCCATGAGCAGTACTTC,CASSLATVLVTHEQYF
NA,TRBJ1-1,TRBV10-3,NA,TGTGCCATCAGTGACCCCCAGGGAGGTAAAACTGAAGCTTTCTTT,CAISDPQGGKTEAFF
few,TRBJ1-6,TRBV9,NA,TGTGCCAGCAGCGCAGACACCGTGTATTCACCCCTCCACTTT,CASSADTVYSPLHF
once,TRBJ2-7,TRBV20-1,TRBD2,TGCAGTGCTAATGAGAGACTAGCCTCCTACGAGCAGTACTTC,CSANERLASYEQYF
NA,TRBJ2-2,TRBV2,NA,TGTGCCAGCAGGGGATACACCGGGGAGCTGTTTTTT,CASRGYTGELFF
NA,TRBJ2-3,TRBV6-5,TRBD2,TGTGCCAGCAGGGAATGGGGGGGAAACACAGATACGCAGTATTTT,CASREWGGNTDTQYF
NA,TRBJ1-2,TRBV12-3/TRBV12-4,NA,TGTGCCAGCAGTCATTCGGGCAGAATCATATATTATGGCTACACCTTC,CASSHSGRIIYYGYTF
few,TRBJ2-5,TRBV5-1,TRBD2,TGCGCCAGCGGCCGACTAGCGGAAGAGACCCAGTACTTC,CASGRLAEETQYF
NA,TRBJ1-2,TRBV20-1,NA,TGCAGTGCTCTGTCAAGCAAGGACTATGGCTACACCTTC,CSALSSKDYGYTF
few,TRBJ1-2,TRBV20-1,TRBD1,TGCAGTGCTTACAGGGGTTCTGGTGGCTACACCTTC,CSAYRGSGGYTF
NA,TRBJ2-7,TRBV15,TRBD1,TGTGCCACCAGCAGTCTACCAGGGGGCTACGAGCAGTACTTC,CATSSLPGGYEQYF
once,TRBJ2-3,TRBV12-3/TRBV12-4,TRBD2,TGTGCCAGCCATGGGAGCGGGGGGGGAGATACGCAGTATTTT,CASHGSGGGDTQYF
many,TRBJ1-2,TRBV25-1,TRBD1,TGTGCCAGCAGTGAAACCGGGACAGGGGGGTTATCTTATGGCTACACCTTC,CASSETGTGGLSYGYTF
NA,TRBJ1-1,TRBV6-2/TRBV6-3,NA,TGTGCCAGCAAGGACCCCTCTTACACTGAAGCTTTCTTT,CASKDPSYTEAFF
many,TRBJ1-1,TRBV10-3,NA,TGTGCCATCAGTGAGGCTGTTAAGAACACTGAAGCTTTCTTT,CAISEAVKNTEAFF
many,TRBJ2-3,TRBV7-2,TRBD2,TGTGCCAGCAAAAACGGACTGCGGGAGACAGATACGCAGTATTTT,CASKNGLRETDTQYF
once,TRBJ2-1,TRBV7-3,NA,TGTGCCAGCAGCCAGGGAGAGGGTGAGCAGTTCTTC,CASSQGEGEQFF
many,TRBJ2-3,TRBV12-3/TRBV12-4,NA,TGTGCCAGCAGTCCTTCACAGGTTTCAGATACGCAGTATTTT,CASSPSQVSDTQYF
few,TRBJ1-3,TRBV29-1,NA,TGCAGCGTTGAAGGAGACTTCTCTGGAAACACCATATATTTT,CSVEGDFSGNTIYF
many,TRBJ2-4,TRBV28,NA,TGTGCCACCCGGGGGGTGGACAGAGACATTCAGTACTTC,CATRGVDRDIQYF
few,TRBJ2-1,TRBV6-2/TRBV6-3,TRBD2,TGTACCAGCAGGCAGACTAGCGGGACCTACAATGAGCAGTTCTTC,CTSRQTSGTYNEQFF
many,TRBJ2-3,TRBV10-3,NA,TGTGCCATCAGTGAACTAGGGGACGCAGATACGCAGTATTTT,CAISELGDADTQYF
many,TRBJ2-7,TRBV27,NA,TGTGCCAGCCGTCCTGCGGGACACCTCTACGAGCAGTACTTC,CASRPAGHLYEQYF
few,TRBJ1-2,TRBV11-2,NA,TGTGCCAGCACGAACCAACCAGGGATTTCTGGCTACACCTTC,CASTNQPGISGYTF
NA,TRBJ2-1,TRBV6-1,TRBD2,TGTGCCAGCAGTGAACGGACCCCCGGGCAACGGACTAGCGGGGGTAGTGAGCAGTTCTTC,CASSERTPGQRTSGGSEQFF
few,TRBJ2-1,TRBV6-5,NA,TGTGCCCCGGGGCCAGGGGTAGGGTACAATGAGCAGTTCTTC,CAPGPGVGYNEQFF
few,TRBJ1-6,TRBV12-3/TRBV12-4,TRBD1,TGTGCCAGCAGTCCGACAGGGTCCAATTCACCCCTCCACTTT,CASSPTGSNSPLHF
few,TRBJ2-2,TRBV6-5,NA,TGTGCCAGCCGAGGACTTCACACCGGGGAGCTGTTTTTT,CASRGLHTGELFF
NA,TRBJ2-2,TRBV5-1,NA,TGCGCCAGCAGCTTGACAGGGCTTACCGGGGAGCTGTTTTTT,CASSLTGLTGELFF
many,TRBJ2-5,TRBV7-2,NA,TGTGCCAGCAGCTTAGGGGGGGCCGCGGAGACCCAGTACTTC,CASSLGGAAETQYF
few,TRBJ2-1,TRBV20-1,TRBD2,TGCAGTGCTAGAGACTCGGGACTAGCGGGAGTGGGTAATGAGCAGTTCTTC,CSARDSGLAGVGNEQFF
NA,TRBJ1-1,TRBV3-1,NA,TGTGCCAGCAGCCAAGATCTTAGCACTGAAGCTTTCTTT,CASSQDLSTEAFF
NA,TRBJ2-2,TRBV12-3/TRBV12-4,NA,TGTGCCAGCAGTTTAGCAACAGGACTCACGAACACCGAGGAGCTGTTTTTT,CASSLATGLTNTEELFF
NA,TRBJ1-5,TRBV20-1,NA,TGCAGTGCTAGAATCGCACAGGCTAATCAGCCCCAGCATTTT,CSARIAQANQPQHF
few,TRBJ1-1,TRBV14,TRBD1,TGTGCCAGCAGCCGGCGGGACAGGGGACCCATCACTGAAGCTTTCTTT,CASSRRDRGPITEAFF
few,TRBJ1-3,TRBV10-3,NA,TGTGCCATCAGATTAGACAACTCTGGAAACACCATATATTTT,CAIRLDNSGNTIYF
NA,TRBJ1-4,TRBV30,TRBD1,TGTGCCTGGAGGGGGGACAGTCATAATGAAAAACTGTTTTTT,CAWRGDSHNEKLFF
NA,TRBJ2-7,TRBV11-2,NA,TGTGCCAGCAGCTCCGGACTTCCCTACGAGCAGTACTTC,CASSSGLPYEQYF
NA,TRBJ2-2,TRBV7-2,NA,TGTGCCAGCAGCCCTACGGACCGAACAAGGTTCAGCGGGGAGCTGTTTTTT,CASSPTDRTRFSGELFF
few,TRBJ2-6,TRBV4-3,NA,TGCGCCAGCAGCCAAGATCCGGACTCTGGGGCCAACGTCCTGACTTTC,CASSQDPDSGANVLTF
NA,TRBJ2-3,TRBV12-3/TRBV12-4,NA,TGTGCCAGCAGTTTCGGCAGCCCCAGAACAGATACGCAATATTTT,CASSFGSPRTDTQYF